This entry lists 5 T cell receptor beta chains sequenced from one sample in a study of T cells in Graves' hyperthyroidism and ophthalmopathy. RNA transcripts yielded amplified TCR beta CDR3 regions. Carried out on the TCR CDR3, a first-round RT-PCR used the HTBI primer set. TCRdb re-called the multiplex PCR reads with MiXCR, one entry per CDR3 protein. Of tens of thousands of distinct CDR3 sequences in the sample, around 55% were seen once. Specimen: peripheral blood or thyroid tissue (not recorded which). The receptors originated from a young man with Graves' hyperthyroidism.

The gene calls are TRBV12-3 or TRBV12-4 and TRBJ2-5, with D possibly matching TRBD1 (6 bases). The CDR3 sequence is 12 residues long. The ends were cut back, 8 bases at V and 3 bases at J, with 10 bases in the middle. Here the CDR3 reads CASGGREETQYF. CDR3 bases: TGTGCCAGCGGGGGCCGTGAAGAGACCCAGTACTTC.

This clonotype was detected ten times or more. J is TRBJ1-5 and V is TRBV6-5; 8 bases line up with TRBD1. The CDR3 spans 14 residues. V was clipped by 6 bases and J by 4 bases; unmatched bases: 5. Germline V gives CDR1 MNHEY, CDR2 SVGAGI. CDR3 nucleotide sequence: TGTGCCAGCAGGAGGACAGGGCGAAATCAGCCCCAGCATTTT. It encodes CASRRTGRNQPQHF.

The chain combines TRBV7-4 with TRBJ1-5; D is uncertain. V gave up 0 bases and J gave up 13 bases, with 28 bases separating them. The CDR3 runs 18 residues. Germline CDR1 reads SGHVT; CDR2 reads SQSDAQ. The CDR3 nucleotides read TGTGCCAGCAGCTTAGCCGGGTCAGGCGCAAGACCCAACCAGCTTCAGCATTTT. Translated: CASSLAGSGARPNQLQHF.

The chain has TRBV20-1 and TRBJ2-7, with 11 bases aligning to TRBD2. The trim removed 4 bases at V and 3 bases at J, leaving 5 bases unmatched. The CDR3 contains 14 residues. Germline V gene lookup returns CDR1 DFQATT and CDR2 SNEGSKA (reference sequence). CDR3 sequence (DNA): TGCAGTGCTAATATGGGACTAGCGGACTACGAGCAGTACTTC. It yields the protein CSANMGLADYEQYF.

DNA for the CDR3: TGTGCCAGCAGTTGGACTAGCGGTACCTACGAGCAGTACTTC. This encodes CASSWTSGTYEQYF. The chain uses TRBV12-3 or TRBV12-4 and TRBJ2-7, with 10 bases identical to TRBD2. V shed 4 bases and J 2 bases; nucleotides not matched to a gene: 2. The CDR3 runs to 14 residues.